The entry that follows covers one T cell receptor beta chain sequence. This CDR3 is 13 amino acids long. The V end was cut by 1 base, the J end by 6 bases, with 6 bases between. CDR1 and CDR2 (germline): LGHNA, YSLEER. These data come from a study of blood T cell repertoires in COVID-19. Study in general: Donors in the United States, Italy and Spain gave samples during acute or convalescent COVID-19. Nucleic acid was either cDNA or gDNA, and it came from T cells, B-cell-depleted T cells, or PBMCs.

Authors' methods: Counts of nucleated cells, estimated from reference gene primer amplification, were obtained. The method was immunoSEQ multiplex PCR; TCRdb's version includes in-frame clones alone and lacks a portion of them. That table is the source of V, J and clone size, and D and trimming were worked out from the DNA. This table has about 190,000 clones, around four fifths appearing once. This receptor was taken from a woman in her thirties with acute or convalescent COVID-19. The rearrangement uses TRBV4-3 and TRBJ2-2; D is unclear. Sequencing was carried out using peripheral blood. This CDR3 is CASSQVSSGELFF. The CDR3 DNA follows: TGCGCCAGCAGCCAAGTCTCTTCCGGGGAGCTGTTTTTT.